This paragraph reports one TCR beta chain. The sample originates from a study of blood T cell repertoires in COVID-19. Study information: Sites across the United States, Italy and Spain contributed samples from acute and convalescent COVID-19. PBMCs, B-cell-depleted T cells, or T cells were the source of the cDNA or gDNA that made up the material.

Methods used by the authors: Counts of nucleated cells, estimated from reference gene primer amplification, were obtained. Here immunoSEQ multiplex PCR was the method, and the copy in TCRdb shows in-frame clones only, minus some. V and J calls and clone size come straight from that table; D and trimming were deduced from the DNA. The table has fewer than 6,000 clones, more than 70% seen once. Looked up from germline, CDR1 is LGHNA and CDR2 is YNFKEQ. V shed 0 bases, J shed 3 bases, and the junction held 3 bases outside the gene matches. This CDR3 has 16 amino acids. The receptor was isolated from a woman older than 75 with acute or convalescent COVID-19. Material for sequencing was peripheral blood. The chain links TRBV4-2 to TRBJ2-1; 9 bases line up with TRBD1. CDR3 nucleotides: TGTGCCAGCAGCCAAGAAGGGACAGGGCTCTACAATGAGCAGTTCTTC. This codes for CASSQEGTGLYNEQFF.